What follows describes a single T cell receptor beta chain. The time point here: pre-sensitization, week 0. Indicated treatment: therapeutic diphenylcyclopropenone sensitization with weekly scalp DPC. The sample comes from a study of human T cells and chemical hapten exposure. MiXCR, run by TCRdb on the RACE reads, gives a single entry per CDR3 protein. The sample includes approximately 41,000 distinct CDR3 sequences, less than 9% of them seen just once. The TCR comes from a woman between 50 and 59 years old with alopecia areata. Some clones in this sample may be carry-over from other donors' samples. Source: whole blood, taken in connection with sensitization to the hapten diphenylcyclopropenone (DPC).

Written as DNA, the CDR3 is TGTGCCAGTAGTATCAGGGGACGCTATCAGCCCCAGCATTTT. It translates to CASSIRGRYQPQHF. This chain uses TRBV19 with TRBJ1-5; the D gene is possibly TRBD1 (6 bases). V lost 3 bases and J 5 bases, leaving 11 bases between the germline ends. Germline loops: CDR1 LNHDA, CDR2 SQIVND (reference sequence). CDR3 length equals 14 residues.